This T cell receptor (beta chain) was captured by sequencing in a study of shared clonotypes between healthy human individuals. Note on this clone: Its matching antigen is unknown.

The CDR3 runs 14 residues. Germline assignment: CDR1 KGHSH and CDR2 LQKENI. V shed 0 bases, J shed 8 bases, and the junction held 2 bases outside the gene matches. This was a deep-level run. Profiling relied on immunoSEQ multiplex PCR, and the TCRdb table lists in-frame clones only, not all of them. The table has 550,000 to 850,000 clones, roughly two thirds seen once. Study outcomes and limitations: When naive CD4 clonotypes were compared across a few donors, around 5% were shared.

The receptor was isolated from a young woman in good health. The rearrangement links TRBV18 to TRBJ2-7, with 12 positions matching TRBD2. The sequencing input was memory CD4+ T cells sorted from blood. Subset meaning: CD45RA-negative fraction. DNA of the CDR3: TGTGCCAGCTCACCACCGGGACTAGCGGGTCAGCAGTACTTC. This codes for CASSPPGLAGQQYF.